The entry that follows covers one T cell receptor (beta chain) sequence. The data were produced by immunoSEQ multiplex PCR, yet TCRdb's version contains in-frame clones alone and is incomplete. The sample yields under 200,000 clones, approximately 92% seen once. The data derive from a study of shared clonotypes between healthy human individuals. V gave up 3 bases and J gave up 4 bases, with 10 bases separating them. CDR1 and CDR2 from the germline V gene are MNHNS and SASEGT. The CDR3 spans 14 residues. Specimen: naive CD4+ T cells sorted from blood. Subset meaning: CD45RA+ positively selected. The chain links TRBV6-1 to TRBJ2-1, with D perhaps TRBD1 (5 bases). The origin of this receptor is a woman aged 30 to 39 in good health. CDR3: CASSDWGSYNEQFF. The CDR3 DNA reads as TGTGCCAGCAGTGACTGGGGCAGTTACAATGAGCAGTTCTTC.